A selection of T cell receptor beta chains follows, all from one sample in a study of blood T cell repertoires in COVID-19. This table comes from immunoSEQ multiplex PCR, and its TCRdb copy is limited to in-frame clones, with some not included. The sample has 400,000 or so clones, approximately 87% seen once. Specimen: PBMCs or T cells enriched from blood (not recorded which). All receptors derive from a man in his forties or fifties in a cohort exposed to, infected with or recovered from COVID-19 (not recorded which). Both conserved end residues are part of each CDR3. D genes are given only for firm matches. Not every row has a clone size; where given, it reads once, few, many or a size class.

>TRBJ2-3|NA|NA|TRBV5-1
CASSFGESTDTQYF
TGCGCCAGCAGCTTTGGGGAGAGCACAGATACGCAGTATTTT
>TRBJ2-5|NA|NA|TRBV6-2/TRBV6-3
CASSKQARYQETQYF
TGTGCCAGCAGTAAACAGGCACGGTACCAAGAGACCCAGTACTTC
>TRBJ2-7|NA|TRBD2|TRBV27
CASSRPPGLAGEQYF
TGTGCCAGCAGTCGCCCCCCCGGACTAGCGGGCGAGCAGTACTTC
>TRBJ2-1|NA|TRBD1|TRBV9
CASSTRQGAIYNEQFF
TGTGCCAGCAGCACCCGACAGGGGGCGATCTACAATGAGCAGTTCTTC
>TRBJ1-4|few|NA|TRBV11-1
CASSRQDDRKLFF
TGTGCCAGCAGCCGACAGGATGATAGAAAACTGTTTTTT
>TRBJ2-7|NA|NA|TRBV6-1
CASSEPHRSHEQYF
TGTGCCAGCAGTGAACCCCACCGGTCCCACGAGCAGTACTTC
>TRBJ2-4|NA|TRBD2|TRBV3-1/TRBV3-2
CASSASSGRAFLGAKNIQYF
TGTGCCAGCAGCGCATCTAGCGGGAGGGCCTTTCTTGGGGCCAAAAACATTCAGTACTTC
>TRBJ1-5|NA|TRBD1|TRBV7-8
CASSLSGTGRNQPQHF
TGTGCCAGCAGCTTGTCCGGGACAGGGCGCAATCAGCCCCAGCATTTT
>TRBJ1-2|NA|NA|TRBV3-1/TRBV3-2
CASSQGLVGERGYGYTF
TGTGCCAGCAGCCAAGGACTAGTGGGGGAAAGGGGCTATGGCTACACCTTC
>TRBJ2-1|NA|NA|TRBV27
CASSLLSRQVPEQFF
TGTGCCAGCAGTTTATTATCTCGACAGGTTCCTGAGCAGTTCTTC
>TRBJ2-7|NA|TRBD2|TRBV9
CASGGLAGAEQYF
TGTGCCAGCGGGGGACTAGCGGGAGCCGAGCAGTACTTC
>TRBJ2-3|NA|NA|TRBV27
CASRGHSTDTQYF
TGTGCCAGCAGAGGACATAGCACAGATACGCAGTATTTT
>TRBJ2-1|few|NA|TRBV25-1
CASSGDSRTREQFF
TGTGCCAGCAGTGGTGACAGCAGGACCCGTGAGCAGTTCTTC
>TRBJ2-2|NA|TRBD2|TRBV9
CASSPGGLAGAGELFF
TGTGCCAGCAGCCCTGGGGGACTAGCGGGAGCCGGGGAGCTGTTTTTT
>TRBJ2-3|NA|TRBD1|TRBV7-9
CASSLTGGISSTDTQYF
TGTGCCAGCAGCTTGACAGGGGGTATCTCTAGCACAGATACGCAGTATTTT
>TRBJ2-7|NA|NA|TRBV4-1
CASSPGDGYEQYF
TGCGCCAGCAGCCCAGGGGACGGATACGAGCAGTACTTC
>TRBJ2-7|NA|TRBD1|TRBV11-2
CASSSDRGHSYEQYF
TGTGCCAGCAGCTCAGACAGGGGCCACTCCTACGAGCAGTACTTC
>TRBJ1-2|NA|NA|TRBV7-9
CASSLDSGIYGYTF
TGTGCCAGCAGCTTAGATTCCGGGATCTATGGCTACACCTTC
>TRBJ1-4|NA|NA|TRBV4-2
CASSQDKRDLEKLFF
TGTGCCAGCAGCCAAGATAAGCGGGACTTAGAAAAACTGTTTTTT
>TRBJ2-2|once|NA|TRBV5-1
CASSLVSGAGGELFF
TGCGCCAGCAGCTTGGTATCCGGTGCTGGCGGGGAGCTGTTTTTT
>TRBJ2-7|NA|NA|TRBV6-5
CASRSTWGGPYEQYF
TGTGCCAGCAGATCCACCTGGGGGGGCCCCTACGAGCAGTACTTC
>TRBJ1-1|once|NA|TRBV5-1
CASSEKTGDTEAFF
TGCGCCAGCAGCGAGAAGACAGGTGACACTGAAGCTTTCTTT
>TRBJ2-3|NA|TRBD2|TRBV7-6
CASSLVSRGGIGADTQYF
TGTGCCAGCAGCTTAGTTTCTCGGGGGGGAATAGGGGCAGATACGCAGTATTTT
>TRBJ2-5|NA|NA|TRBV5-1
CASSLAASTETQYF
TGCGCCAGCAGCTTGGCGGCTAGTACAGAGACCCAGTACTTC
>TRBJ1-2|NA|NA|TRBV7-2
CASSQTWGANYGYTF
TGTGCCAGCAGCCAAACGTGGGGAGCTAACTATGGCTACACCTTC
>TRBJ1-1|NA|NA|TRBV28
CASSITGLLNTEAFF
TGTGCCAGCAGTATAACAGGCCTATTGAACACTGAAGCTTTCTTT
>TRBJ2-7|once|NA|TRBV5-4
CASSLAGRRPPYEQYF
TGTGCCAGCAGCTTGGCCGGAAGGAGGCCGCCCTACGAGCAGTACTTC
>TRBJ1-5|NA|NA|TRBV19
CASSFGLHSNQPQHF
TGTGCCAGTAGTTTCGGACTCCATAGCAATCAGCCCCAGCATTTT
>TRBJ1-4|few|NA|TRBV9
CASSVGASGGLFF
TGTGCCAGCAGCGTAGGTGCGTCCGGGGGACTGTTTTTT
>TRBJ2-3|NA|TRBD2|TRBV11-2
CASSLVASGDTQYF
TGTGCCAGCAGCTTAGTGGCTAGCGGAGATACGCAGTATTTT
>TRBJ2-2|NA|TRBD1|TRBV5-6
CASSFRTGLSTGELFF
TGTGCCAGCAGCTTTAGGACAGGTCTCTCCACCGGGGAGCTGTTTTTT
>TRBJ2-3|NA|TRBD2|TRBV5-1
CASSLSYAGATDTQYF
TGCGCCAGCAGCCTCTCCTACGCGGGAGCTACAGATACGCAGTATTTT
>TRBJ1-6|NA|NA|TRBV7-9
CASSLERFSTNSPLHF
TGTGCCAGCAGCTTAGAGAGGTTTTCAACTAATTCACCCCTCCACTTT
>TRBJ1-1|NA|NA|TRBV7-2
CASSLGTRTEAFF
TGTGCCAGCAGCTTAGGCACGAGAACTGAAGCTTTCTTT
>TRBJ1-2|NA|TRBD1|TRBV19
CASSDPGQGYGYTF
TGTGCCAGTAGTGATCCGGGACAGGGCTATGGCTACACCTTC
>TRBJ2-2|NA|TRBD2|TRBV7-3
CASSQGLAGAGELFF
TGTGCCAGCAGCCAGGGACTAGCGGGAGCCGGGGAGCTGTTTTTT
>TRBJ1-1|NA|NA|TRBV3-1/TRBV3-2
CASSQGRGAVTEAFF
TGTGCCAGCAGCCAAGGCCGGGGGGCGGTCACTGAAGCTTTCTTT
>TRBJ2-2|NA|TRBD2|TRBV10-2
CASTTVVSGSVVTGELFF
TGCGCCAGCACCACGGTTGTTAGCGGGAGTGTTGTCACCGGGGAGCTGTTTTTT
>TRBJ2-1|NA|TRBD1|TRBV5-1
CASSLPGTGYNEQFF
TGCGCCAGCAGCTTGCCCGGGACAGGTTACAATGAGCAGTTCTTC
>TRBJ2-6|NA|TRBD2|TRBV28
CASSKGLAETTSGANVLTF
TGTGCCAGCAGCAAAGGACTAGCGGAGACCACCTCTGGGGCCAACGTCCTGACTTTC